This entry lists 28 T cell receptor beta chains sequenced from one sample in a study of CD8 T cells in Susac syndrome (dated by TCRdb to between 2018 and 2021). The library was built by means of the immunoSEQ multiplex PCR assay. RNA was extracted with the RNeasy kit and 0.5 to 1 ug was reverse transcribed using random hexamers. Using fastp at Q25 and MiXCR, TCRdb reprocessed the public reads and kept productive beta chains. Every distinct CDR3 protein forms one entry, paired with its most common genes and DNA. This sample lists a few hundred thousand distinct CDR3 sequences; 95% were detected once. In total, the top ten clones hold 0.095% of the sample. Sample: CD4+ T cells from PBMCs. Receptor source: a human donor with multiple sclerosis.

This chain joins TRBV5-1 and TRBJ2-1; 7 bases agree with TRBD2. Germline V gives CDR1 SGHRS, CDR2 YFSETQ. J lost 4 bases, V lost 0 bases, and 7 bases had no gene match. The CDR3 is 16 amino acids. This CDR3 is CASSLGTGGGYNEQFF. The CDR3 DNA reads as TGCGCCAGCAGCTTGGGGACGGGAGGTGGGTACAATGAGCAGTTCTTC. The variable domain in full, with the rest retrieved from reference TRBV5-1 and TRBJ2-1, is KAGVTQTPRYLIKTRGQQVTLSCSPISGHRSVSWYQQTPGQGLQFLFEYFSETQRNKGNFPGRFSGRQFSNSRSEMNVSTLELGDSALYLCASSLGTGGGYNEQFFGPGTRLTVL.

The chain links TRBV3-1 to TRBJ1-2, with TRBD1 identical over 9 bases. J lost 0 bases, V lost 3 bases, and 8 bases had no gene match. Per germline, CDR1 LGHDT and CDR2 YNNKEL (reference sequence). This CDR3 spans 17 amino acids. The CDR3 reads CASSQDRGGITNYGYTF. The CDR3 region has the DNA TGTGCCAGCAGCCAGGACAGGGGAGGTATAACTAACTATGGCTACACCTTC.

The gene calls are TRBV7-3 and TRBJ1-1; D unresolved. V was cut by 5 bases and J by 0 bases, with 10 bases left in between. Germline V gene data show CDR1 as SGHTA and CDR2 as FQGTGA. CDR3 length: 14 amino acids. Here the CDR3 reads CASSPTSVNTEAFF. The CDR3 DNA reads as TGTGCCAGCAGCCCCACGAGCGTGAACACTGAAGCTTTCTTT.

The V call is TRBV30, the J call TRBJ1-5; maybe TRBD1 (5 bases). Germline V CDR1 and CDR2: GTSNPN, SVGIG (reference sequence). Trimming removed 2 bases from V and 6 bases from J, with 17 bases in between. The CDR3 spans 15 residues. CDR3 region: CAWSLPGLGGQPQHF. The DNA of the CDR3 is TGTGCCTGGAGTCTACCGGGACTCGGGGGTCAGCCCCAGCATTTT.

This clonotype was seen once. This chain uses TRBV5-1 with TRBJ1-1; TRBD1 might be the D (5 bases). The germline V gene has CDR1 SGHRS and CDR2 YFSETQ. CDR3 length equals 15 residues. Deletions cut 6 bases from V and 2 bases from J, with 17 bases between. The CDR3 sequence: CASNRQGPTNTEAFF. CDR3 DNA sequence: TGCGCCAGCAATCGGCAGGGACCCACCAACACTGAAGCTTTCTTT.

This chain connects TRBV7-2 to TRBJ2-5; the match to TRBD2 covers 12 bases. CDR1 and CDR2 from the germline V gene are SGHTA and FQGNSA. The V gene end was trimmed by 5 bases and the J gene end by 4 bases; junction bases not matched to a gene: 8. The CDR3 consists of 16 residues. CDR3 region: CASSPSGRALGETQYF. The CDR3 DNA is TGTGCCAGCAGCCCTAGCGGGAGGGCCCTCGGAGAGACCCAGTACTTC.

The gene calls are TRBV5-1 and TRBJ2-5; D is unresolved. CDR1 is SGHRS, CDR2 YFSETQ, per germline. Trimming took 4 bases from V and 0 from J, leaving 16 bases between them. The CDR3 is 16 amino acids. The CDR3 reads CASSRSLTGYQETQYF. CDR3 DNA: TGCGCCAGCAGCAGAAGCCTGACCGGGTACCAAGAGACCCAGTACTTC. Combining the CDR3 with reference TRBV5-1 and TRBJ2-5 gives the whole variable domain KAGVTQTPRYLIKTRGQQVTLSCSPISGHRSVSWYQQTPGQGLQFLFEYFSETQRNKGNFPGRFSGRQFSNSRSEMNVSTLELGDSALYLCASSRSLTGYQETQYFGPGTRLLVL.

This chain uses TRBV10-3 with TRBJ2-5; D possibly matches TRBD1 or TRBD2 (5 bases each). Deletions cut 7 bases from V and 2 bases from J, with 17 bases between. The CDR3 is made up of 15 amino acids. Germline-derived CDR1 and CDR2 are ENHRY and SYGVKD. The CDR3 protein is CAINSGRDPQETQYF. The CDR3, as DNA: TGTGCCATCAATTCAGGGAGAGACCCTCAAGAGACCCAGTACTTC.

This clonotype was seen just once. The V gene is TRBV3-1, the J gene TRBJ2-3; D possibly corresponds to TRBD1 (6 bases). Trimming cost V 1 base and J 6 bases, with 11 bases left between them. Per the germline V gene, CDR1 is LGHDT and CDR2 is YNNKEL (reference sequence). The CDR3 totals 14 residues. CDR3 nucleotides: TGTGCCAGCAGCCAAGGCAGGGGAGCCGATACGCAGTATTTT. Residues: CASSQGRGADTQYF.

CDR3 protein: CSKTQINDNYGYTF. The DNA for the CDR3 is TGCAGTAAAACCCAGATTAATGATAACTATGGCTACACCTTC. The chain has TRBV20-1 and TRBJ1-2, with unresolved D. This CDR3 region has 14 residues. Deletions cut 8 bases from V and 1 base from J, with 17 bases between. Germline values: CDR1 DFQATT, CDR2 SNEGSKA (reference sequence).

J is TRBJ1-2 and V is TRBV28; D unclear. Germline V gene data show CDR1 as MDHEN and CDR2 as SYDVKM. The V gene lost 5 bases and the J gene lost 4 bases, with 5 bases spanning the gap. The CDR3 runs to 11 residues. CDR3: CASSGFYGYTF. In nucleotides, the CDR3 is TGTGCCAGCAGTGGATTCTATGGCTACACCTTC.

This clonotype was seen once. The chain couples TRBV20-1 to TRBJ2-3, with D possibly being TRBD2 (7 bases). The CDR3 is 15 amino acids. CDR1 and CDR2 (germline): DFQATT, SNEGSKA (reference sequence). Trimming pared 4 bases from V and 1 base from J, leaving 15 bases between. The CDR3 DNA reads TGCAGTGCTACTGTGGGGGGGCCGGGCACAGATACGCAGTATTTT. It codes for CSATVGGPGTDTQYF.

J is TRBJ1-5 and V is TRBV12-3 or TRBV12-4; D call uncertain. The length of the CDR3 is 13 residues. V lost 4 bases and J lost 7, with 11 bases in between. DNA of the CDR3: TGTGCCAGCAGTTACCGCCAGGAGCAGCCCCAGCATTTT. Translation: CASSYRQEQPQHF.

This chain uses TRBV25-1 with TRBJ1-2; D call uncertain. The V end lost 2 bases, the J end lost 3 bases, and 7 bases lay between the germline ends. Germline V gives CDR1 MGHDK, CDR2 SYGVNS. This CDR3 spans 13 amino acids. Written as DNA, the CDR3 is TGTGCCAGCAGTGAACTGGCAGACTATGGCTACACCTTC. It translates to CASSELADYGYTF.

This sequence joins TRBV13 and TRBJ2-7, with TRBD2 as a possible D gene (5 bases). Trimming cost V 5 bases and J 9 bases, with 17 bases left between them. The CDR3 has 13 amino acids. Germline CDR1 is PRHDT and CDR2 is FYEKMQ (reference sequence). The CDR3, as DNA: TGTGCCAGCAGCCGCAACGGGGTTTTGGGGCAGTACTTC. Translating gives CASSRNGVLGQYF.

V gene TRBV11-2 combines with J gene TRBJ2-2, with D uncertain. This CDR3 has 16 amino acids. V was trimmed by 1 base and J by 2 bases, leaving 11 bases between them. Germline V gene lookup returns CDR1 SGHAT and CDR2 FQNNGV. This chain's CDR3 is CASSLGQRRNTGELFF. In DNA form, the CDR3 reads TGTGCCAGCAGCTTAGGCCAGCGCAGAAACACCGGGGAGCTGTTTTTT.

V gene TRBV6-6 combines with J gene TRBJ2-1; the D is unclear. From germline, CDR1 is MNHNY and CDR2 SVGAGI (reference sequence). V lost 11 bases, J lost 3 bases, and 8 bases lay in between. This CDR3 is built from 11 residues. The CDR3 coding sequence is TGTGCCGGCGGTCTCTACAATGAGCAGTTCTTC. This translates into CAGGLYNEQFF.

The gene calls are TRBV20-1 and TRBJ1-2; TRBD1 matches 10 bases. The J segment lost 6 bases and the V segment lost 3 bases, leaving 10 bases of the junction unmatched. Germline lookup yields CDR1 DFQATT and CDR2 SNEGSKA (reference sequence). CDR3 length: 15 residues. The CDR3: CSARVRQGAKDGYTF. The CDR3 region has the DNA TGCAGTGCTAGGGTCAGACAGGGGGCGAAGGATGGCTACACCTTC.

The chain couples TRBV2 to TRBJ1-6; D might be TRBD1 (5 bases). The V gene's germline CDR1 is SNHLY and CDR2 FYNNEI. The CDR3 runs to 13 residues. Trimming took 7 bases from V and 7 from J, leaving 11 bases between them. DNA of the CDR3: TGTGCCAGCAACGGCAGGGTGAATTCACCCCTCCACTTT. Amino acid sequence: CASNGRVNSPLHF.

This sequence joins TRBV30 and TRBJ1-5; TRBD1 might be the D (5 bases). V was cut by 5 bases and J by 10 bases, with 12 bases left in between. Germline V CDR1 and CDR2: GTSNPN, SVGIG (reference sequence). This CDR3 comprises 11 residues. The DNA of the CDR3 is TGTGCCTGGGGGGACTCGGGACCCCAGCATTTT. Protein: CAWGDSGPQHF. Combining the CDR3 with reference TRBV30 and TRBJ1-5 gives the whole variable domain SQTIHQWPATLVQPVGSPLSLECTVEGTSNPNLYWYRQAAGRGLQLLFYSVGIGQISSEVPQNLSASRPQDRQFILSSKKLLLSDSGFYLCAWGDSGPQHFGDGTRLSIL.

V usage is TRBV3-1 and J usage is TRBJ2-6; perhaps D is TRBD1 or TRBD2 (5 bases each). V was cut by 0 bases and J by 19 bases, with 16 bases left in between. Germline V gene sequence: CDR1 LGHDT, CDR2 YNNKEL (reference sequence). CDR3 size: 13 residues. CDR3 nucleotides: TGTGCCAGCAGCCAAGAGGAGGCGGACAAGGGAACTTTC. Protein: CASSQEEADKGTF.

J is TRBJ2-7 and V is TRBV5-1, with a weak D call TRBD1 (6 bases). The CDR3 is 14 amino acids. The germline V gene has CDR1 SGHRS and CDR2 YFSETQ. V gave up 0 bases and J gave up 3 bases, with 10 bases separating them. CDR3: CASSLGTVFYEQYF. The CDR3 DNA reads as TGCGCCAGCAGCTTGGGGACAGTGTTCTACGAGCAGTACTTC.

The genes are TRBV11-2 and TRBJ2-7; 8 bases align to TRBD1. The CDR3 covers 15 residues. Germline assignment: CDR1 SGHAT and CDR2 FQNNGV. Losses at the gene ends were 4 bases for V and 5 bases for J; bases not matched to a gene: 10. CDR3 bases: TGTGCCAGCAGCTCGATGAGGACAGGGCGGGACGAGCAGTACTTC. Translation gives CASSSMRTGRDEQYF.

CDR3 DNA sequence: TGTGCCAGCAGCCAAAGGGGACTAAACAATGAGCAGTTCTTC. Amino acid sequence: CASSQRGLNNEQFF. The genes are TRBV3-1 and TRBJ2-1, with 7 bases lining up with TRBD2. V lost 2 bases and J lost 5; bases outside the gene matches: 3. Looked up from germline, CDR1 is LGHDT and CDR2 is YNNKEL (reference sequence). This CDR3 comprises 14 residues.

CDR3 bases: TGTGCCAGCAGTTACCGACTAGCGGGCAATGAGCAGTTCTTC. Its protein is CASSYRLAGNEQFF. The chain carries TRBV6-5 and TRBJ2-1; 10 bases match TRBD2. The trim removed 2 bases at V and 6 bases at J, leaving 1 base unmatched. CDR3 length: 14 residues. The germline gives CDR1 MNHEY, CDR2 SVGAGI.

The chain uses TRBV30 and TRBJ1-3; D call uncertain. Trimming took 4 bases from V and 0 from J, leaving 10 bases between them. Germline V CDR1 and CDR2: GTSNPN, SVGIG (reference sequence). This CDR3 region has 14 residues. CDR3 in amino acids: CAWKVSNSGNTIYF. In nucleotides, the CDR3 is TGTGCCTGGAAGGTATCAAACTCTGGAAACACCATATATTTT.

This sequence joins TRBV7-8 and TRBJ2-1; D possibly corresponds to TRBD2 (6 bases). Germline values: CDR1 SGHVS, CDR2 FQNEAQ. The CDR3 totals 14 residues. V dropped 5 bases and J dropped 1 base, with 9 bases sitting between them. As DNA, the CDR3 is TGTGCCAGCAGCGAAGGGACTTCCTACAATGAGCAGTTCTTC. Translated, it gives CASSEGTSYNEQFF.

This chain connects TRBV12-3 or TRBV12-4 to TRBJ1-1, with TRBD1 as a possible D gene (6 bases). The length of the CDR3 is 15 residues. V was pared by 5 bases and J by 2 bases, with 15 bases between. CDR3 nucleotide sequence: TGTGCCAGCAGTCCCCGGACAGCCCAAAACACTGAAGCTTTCTTT. Protein product: CASSPRTAQNTEAFF.